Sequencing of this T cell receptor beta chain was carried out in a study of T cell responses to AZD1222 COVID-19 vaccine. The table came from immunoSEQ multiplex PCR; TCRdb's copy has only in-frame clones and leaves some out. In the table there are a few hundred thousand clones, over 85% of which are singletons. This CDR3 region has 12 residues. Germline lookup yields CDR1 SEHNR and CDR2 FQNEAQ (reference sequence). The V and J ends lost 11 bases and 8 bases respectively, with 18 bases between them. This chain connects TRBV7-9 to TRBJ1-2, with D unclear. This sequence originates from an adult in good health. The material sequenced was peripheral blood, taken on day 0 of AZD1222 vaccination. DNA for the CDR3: TGTGCCGGTCTCCAGATGACGGGGGGCTACACCTTC. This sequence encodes CAGLQMTGGYTF. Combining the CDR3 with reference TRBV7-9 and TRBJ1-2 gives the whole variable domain DTGVSQNPRHKITKRGQNVTFRCDPISEHNRLYWYRQTLGQGPEFLTYFQNEAQLEKSRLLSDRFSAERPKGSFSTLEIQRTEQGDSAMYLCAGLQMTGGYTFGSGTRLTVV.